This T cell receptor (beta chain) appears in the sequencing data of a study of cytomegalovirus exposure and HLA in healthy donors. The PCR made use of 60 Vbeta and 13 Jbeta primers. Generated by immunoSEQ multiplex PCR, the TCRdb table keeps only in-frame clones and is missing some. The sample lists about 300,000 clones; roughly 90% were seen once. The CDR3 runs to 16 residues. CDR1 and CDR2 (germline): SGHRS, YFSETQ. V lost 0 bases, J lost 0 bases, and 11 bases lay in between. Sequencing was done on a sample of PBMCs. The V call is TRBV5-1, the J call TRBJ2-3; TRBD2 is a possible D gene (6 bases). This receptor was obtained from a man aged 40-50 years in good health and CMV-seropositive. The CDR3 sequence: CASSLGPGLSTDTQYF. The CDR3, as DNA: TGCGCCAGCAGCTTGGGACCGGGACTTAGCACAGATACGCAGTATTTT.